What follows are 26 T cell receptor beta chains derived from one specimen sequenced in a study of cytomegalovirus exposure and HLA in healthy donors. The table came from immunoSEQ multiplex PCR; TCRdb's copy has only in-frame clones and leaves some out. The data hold some 350,000 clones, with around 90% observed a single time. Sequencing was carried out using PBMCs. The receptors derive from a woman in her 30s in good health and CMV-seropositive.

The CDR3 reads CASSLSGPTGELFF. DNA for the CDR3: TGTGCCAGCAGCTTAAGTGGCCCCACCGGGGAGCTGTTTTTT. V usage is TRBV7-6 and J usage is TRBJ2-2; D is uncertain. Germline assignment: CDR1 SGHVS and CDR2 FNYEAQ. The CDR3 is made up of 14 amino acids. V was cut by 2 bases and J by 4 bases, with 8 bases left in between. Complete variable domain (other parts from reference TRBV7-6 and TRBJ2-2): GAGVSQSPRYKVTKRGQDVALRCDPISGHVSLYWYRQALGQGPEFLTYFNYEAQQDKSGLPNDRFSAERPEGSISTLTIQRTEQRDSAMYRCASSLSGPTGELFFGEGSRLTVL.

V is TRBV6-1 and J is TRBJ2-1; unclear D gene. The CDR3 is 14 amino acids. Germline-derived CDR1 and CDR2 are MNHNS and SASEGT. Trimming stripped 2 bases from V and 9 bases from J, with 14 bases between. CDR3 amino acids: CASSEINRSGEQFF. DNA of the CDR3: TGTGCCAGCAGTGAAATAAATCGTAGTGGTGAGCAGTTCTTC.

This clone was found a few times. The chain is built from TRBV7-8 and TRBJ1-5; TRBD1 is a possible D gene (6 bases). The germline CDR1 and CDR2 sequences are SGHVS and FQNEAQ. Trimming took off 2 bases at V and 1 base at J, with 12 bases between the two ends. The CDR3 totals 16 residues. The CDR3 DNA sequence: TGTGCCAGCAGCTTAAGGGGGGCATTCAGCAATCAGCCCCAGCATTTT. The encoded protein is CASSLRGAFSNQPQHF.

This clone was detected many times. V gene TRBV6-4 combines with J gene TRBJ2-3, with unresolved D. The CDR3 spans 13 residues. Germline-derived CDR1 and CDR2 are MRHNA and SNTAGT. The V and J ends lost 2 bases and 2 bases respectively, with 5 bases between them. The CDR3 DNA follows: TGTGCCAGCAGTGACAGGGTCACAGATACGCAGTATTTT. Translated, it gives CASSDRVTDTQYF.

This chain uses TRBV6-5 with TRBJ2-7, with D maybe TRBD1 (6 bases). V was clipped by 6 bases and J by 4 bases, with 16 bases between them. The CDR3 runs to 14 residues. Germline loops: CDR1 MNHEY, CDR2 SVGAGI. CDR3 region: CASRTGRGSYEQYF. The CDR3 DNA sequence: TGTGCCAGCAGGACGGGCAGGGGTTCATACGAGCAGTACTTC.

This chain links TRBV27 with TRBJ2-5; a possible D gene is TRBD1 (6 bases). This CDR3 is built from 15 residues. The V gene lost 6 bases and the J gene lost 3 bases, with 17 bases spanning the gap. Germline loops: CDR1 MNHEY, CDR2 SMNVEV (reference sequence). DNA for the CDR3: TGTGCCAGCAGCCTCTCCAAGGACAGCAAAGAGACCCAGTACTTC. Translating it yields CASSLSKDSKETQYF.

The rearrangement links TRBV7-2 to TRBJ1-5, with TRBD1 matching over 7 bases. CDR1 is SGHTA and CDR2 is FQGNSA in the germline V gene. V lost 8 bases to trimming and J lost 6 bases; unmatched junction nucleotides: 10. This CDR3 spans 14 amino acids. CDR3 nucleotides: TGTGCCAGCGTAGACAGGGCTAGAGGTCAGCCCCAGCATTTT. Protein sequence: CASVDRARGQPQHF.

The J gene is TRBJ2-7, the V gene TRBV5-1; D perhaps matches TRBD1 (5 bases). V lost 5 bases and J 3 bases, leaving 15 bases between the germline ends. Per germline, CDR1 SGHRS and CDR2 YFSETQ. The CDR3 consists of 14 residues. CDR3 DNA sequence: TGCGCCAGCAGTGACCGGACAAAGAACTACGAGCAGTACTTC. Translated, it gives CASSDRTKNYEQYF.

This sequence joins TRBV13 and TRBJ1-6, with D unresolved. The ends were cut back, 5 bases at V and 3 bases at J, with 14 bases in the middle. Germline CDR1 is PRHDT and CDR2 is FYEKMQ (reference sequence). The CDR3 runs to 16 residues. The CDR3 nucleotides read TGTGCCAGCAGCGCTGGTATGTCTAACTATAATTCACCCCTCCACTTT. It specifies CASSAGMSNYNSPLHF.

This chain joins TRBV20-1 and TRBJ1-2, with a weak D call TRBD1 (5 bases). Germline assignment: CDR1 DFQATT and CDR2 SNEGSKA (reference sequence). The CDR3 is 10 residues long. The V end lost 8 bases, the J end lost 8 bases, and 12 bases lay between the germline ends. The CDR3 loop reads CSTYWDGYTF. The CDR3 DNA is TGCAGTACTTACTGGGACGGCTACACCTTC.

V usage is TRBV10-3 and J usage is TRBJ2-5, with a possible D match to TRBD2 (6 bases). Germline CDR1 reads ENHRY; CDR2 reads SYGVKD. This CDR3 comprises 17 residues. V dropped 4 bases and J dropped 2 bases, with 20 bases sitting between them. The CDR3 DNA sequence: TGTGCCATCAGTGGAGCCCAATCGGGGGTTGATCAAGAGACCCAGTACTTC. This sequence encodes CAISGAQSGVDQETQYF.

The V gene is TRBV6-5, the J gene TRBJ1-1; maybe TRBD1 (5 bases). Germline V gene data show CDR1 as MNHEY and CDR2 as SVGAGI. The CDR3 is 14 residues long. V was shortened by 4 bases and J by 10 bases, with 19 bases between the two germline ends. The CDR3 reads CASSSYGAGKSAFF. The CDR3, as DNA: TGTGCCAGCAGTTCCTACGGGGCGGGGAAATCAGCTTTCTTT.

V usage is TRBV27 and J usage is TRBJ2-7; D is unresolved. Germline CDR1 MNHEY, CDR2 SMNVEV (reference sequence). V dropped 6 bases and J dropped 4 bases, with 13 bases sitting between them. The CDR3 runs 13 residues. The CDR3 reads CASRGTVGYEQYF. CDR3 in DNA: TGTGCCAGCAGGGGCACGGTGGGGTACGAGCAGTACTTC.

The rearrangement uses TRBV29-1 and TRBJ2-3, with D possibly TRBD1 on 6 matching bases. V was trimmed by 4 bases and J by 0 bases, leaving 20 bases between them. The CDR3 is made up of 17 amino acids. Germline loops: CDR1 SQVTM, CDR2 ANQGSEA. The CDR3 region is CSVGRGQLETSTDTQYF. The CDR3 region has the DNA TGCAGCGTTGGACGTGGACAGCTAGAAACTAGCACAGATACGCAGTATTTT.

The chain combines TRBV5-1 with TRBJ2-7; possibly TRBD1 for D (5 bases). V lost 4 bases, J lost 2 bases, and 7 bases lay in between. CDR1 is SGHRS and CDR2 is YFSETQ in the germline V gene. The CDR3 runs to 12 residues. CDR3 region: CASSDSTYEQYF. The CDR3 DNA reads as TGCGCCAGCAGCGACAGCACCTACGAGCAGTACTTC.

The J gene is TRBJ1-5, the V gene TRBV4-2, with D possibly being TRBD1 (5 bases). V lost 3 bases and J lost 4, with 10 bases in between. Germline values: CDR1 LGHNA, CDR2 YNFKEQ. CDR3 length: 14 amino acids. In nucleotides, the CDR3 is TGTGCCAGCAGCCACCAGGGCGAAAATCAGCCCCAGCATTTT. This codes for CASSHQGENQPQHF.

The genes are TRBV6-1 and TRBJ2-7; D is perhaps TRBD1 or TRBD2 (6 bases each). CDR3 length equals 14 residues. Germline V CDR1 and CDR2: MNHNS, SASEGT. V shed 7 bases and J shed 3 bases, with 16 bases lying between them. The CDR3 protein is CASKGGTTLYEQYF. The CDR3 DNA is TGTGCCAGCAAAGGGGGGACCACCCTCTACGAGCAGTACTTC.

This clone was observed a handful of times. Other nucleotide sequences in the sample specify the same CDR3. The rearrangement links TRBV28 to TRBJ1-5; tentative D call: TRBD1 (5 bases). V was clipped by 5 bases and J by 2 bases, with 7 bases between them. The CDR3 has 13 residues. The germline CDR1 and CDR2 sequences are MDHEN and SYDVKM. The CDR3 DNA sequence: TGTGCCAGCAGTGACAGAGGCAATCAGCCCCAGCATTTT. This translates into CASSDRGNQPQHF.

This chain joins TRBV5-1 and TRBJ1-4, with TRBD1 matching over 9 bases. Germline V gives CDR1 SGHRS, CDR2 YFSETQ. This CDR3 region has 14 residues. V lost 3 bases, J lost 7 bases, and 4 bases stayed unmatched. CDR3 loop: CASSSGQGGEKLFF. For the CDR3, the DNA is TGCGCCAGCAGCTCGGGACAGGGAGGTGAAAAACTGTTTTTT.

The chain is built from TRBV28 and TRBJ1-2, with TRBD1 matching 11 bases. CDR3 length: 15 residues. Germline values: CDR1 MDHEN, CDR2 SYDVKM. Trimming took 3 bases from V and 8 from J; bases not matched to a gene: 8. DNA for the CDR3: TGTGCCAGCAGTTTCTCGGACAGGGGGCTTCGGGGCTACACCTTC. Encoded protein: CASSFSDRGLRGYTF.

The sample holds one count of this clone. The J gene is TRBJ2-7, the V gene TRBV10-3, with D possibly matching TRBD2 (7 bases). V was clipped by 4 bases and J by 2 bases, with 12 bases between them. Germline-derived CDR1 and CDR2 are ENHRY and SYGVKD. This CDR3 spans 14 amino acids. CDR3 residues: CAISGKGGAYEQYF. CDR3 DNA sequence: TGTGCCATCAGTGGGAAAGGGGGGGCCTACGAGCAGTACTTC.

This clone was detected only a few times. V gene TRBV7-2 combines with J gene TRBJ2-7, with D perhaps TRBD1 or TRBD2 (5 bases each). The germline CDR1 and CDR2 sequences are SGHTA and FQGNSA. This CDR3 is built from 14 residues. V was clipped by 1 base and J by 4 bases, with 11 bases between them. The CDR3 sequence is CASSLVPREYEQYF. The CDR3, as DNA: TGTGCCAGCAGCTTAGTTCCCAGGGAGTACGAGCAGTACTTC.

The V and J genes are TRBV4-3 and TRBJ2-7; TRBD1 aligns across 8 bases. CDR3 size: 16 residues. Germline lookup yields CDR1 LGHNA and CDR2 YSLEER. V lost 3 bases, J lost 0 bases, and 7 bases stayed unmatched. The CDR3 loop is CASSHPHRGSSYEQYF. CDR3 in DNA: TGCGCCAGCAGCCATCCCCACAGGGGGAGCTCCTACGAGCAGTACTTC.

The chain combines TRBV4-2 with TRBJ2-5; 12 nucleotides align to TRBD1. The V and J ends lost 1 base and 4 bases, in that order; junction bases with no gene match: 10. Looked up from germline, CDR1 is LGHNA and CDR2 is YNFKEQ. The CDR3 is 18 residues long. The CDR3 is CASSQGRGGTGGRETQYF. The CDR3 nucleotides are TGTGCCAGCAGCCAAGGCCGAGGGGGGACAGGGGGCAGAGAGACCCAGTACTTC.

The V and J genes are TRBV15 and TRBJ2-2, with D maybe TRBD2 (5 bases). CDR1 and CDR2 from the germline V gene are LNHNV and YYDKDF (reference sequence). This CDR3 contains 15 residues. The V end lost 3 bases, the J end lost 6 bases, and 14 bases lay between the germline ends. CDR3 residues: CATSRTKTLAGELFF. CDR3 nucleotide sequence: TGTGCCACCAGCAGGACTAAGACTCTAGCCGGGGAGCTGTTTTTT.

The genes are TRBV15 and TRBJ2-6; the D is unclear. The V and J ends lost 0 bases and 1 base respectively, with 7 bases between them. This CDR3 comprises 16 residues. Germline V CDR1 and CDR2: LNHNV, YYDKDF (reference sequence). The CDR3 here is CATSRDKGSGANVLTF. CDR3 DNA sequence: TGTGCCACCAGCAGAGATAAGGGATCTGGGGCCAACGTCCTGACTTTC.